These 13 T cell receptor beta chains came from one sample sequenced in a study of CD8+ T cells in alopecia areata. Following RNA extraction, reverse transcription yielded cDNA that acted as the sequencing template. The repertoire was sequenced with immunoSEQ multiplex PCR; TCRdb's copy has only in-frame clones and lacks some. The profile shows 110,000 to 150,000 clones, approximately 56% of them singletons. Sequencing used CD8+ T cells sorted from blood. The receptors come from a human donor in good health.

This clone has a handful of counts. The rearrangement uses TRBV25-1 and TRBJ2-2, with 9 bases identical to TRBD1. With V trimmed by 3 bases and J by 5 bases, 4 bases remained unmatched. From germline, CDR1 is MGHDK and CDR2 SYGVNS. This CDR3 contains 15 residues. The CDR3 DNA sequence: TGTGCCAGCAGTGAGACAGGGGGTGGAACCGGGGAGCTGTTTTTT. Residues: CASSETGGGTGELFF.

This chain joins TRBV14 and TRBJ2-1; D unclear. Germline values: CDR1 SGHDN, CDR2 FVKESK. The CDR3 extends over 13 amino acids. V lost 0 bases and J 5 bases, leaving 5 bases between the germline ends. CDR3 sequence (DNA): TGTGCCAGCAGCCAAGATTGGGACAATGAGCAGTTCTTC. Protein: CASSQDWDNEQFF.

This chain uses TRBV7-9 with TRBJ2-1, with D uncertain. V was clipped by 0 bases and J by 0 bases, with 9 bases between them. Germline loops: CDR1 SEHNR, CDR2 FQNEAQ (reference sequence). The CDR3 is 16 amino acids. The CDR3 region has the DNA TGTGCCAGCAGCTTAGCTGCGGCCAGCTCCTACAATGAGCAGTTCTTC. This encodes CASSLAAASSYNEQFF.

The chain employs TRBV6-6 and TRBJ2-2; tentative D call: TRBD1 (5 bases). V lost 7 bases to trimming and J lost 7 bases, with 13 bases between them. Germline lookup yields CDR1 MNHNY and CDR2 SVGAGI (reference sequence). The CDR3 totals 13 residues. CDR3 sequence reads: CASTPGPGGELFF. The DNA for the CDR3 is TGTGCCAGCACACCAGGGCCTGGCGGGGAGCTGTTTTTT.

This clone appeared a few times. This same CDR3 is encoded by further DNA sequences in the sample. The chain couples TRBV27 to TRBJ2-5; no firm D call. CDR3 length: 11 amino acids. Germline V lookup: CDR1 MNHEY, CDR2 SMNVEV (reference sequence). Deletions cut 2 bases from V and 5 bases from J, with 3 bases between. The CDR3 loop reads CASSLGETQYF. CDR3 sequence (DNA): TGTGCCAGCAGTTTAGGCGAGACCCAGTACTTC.

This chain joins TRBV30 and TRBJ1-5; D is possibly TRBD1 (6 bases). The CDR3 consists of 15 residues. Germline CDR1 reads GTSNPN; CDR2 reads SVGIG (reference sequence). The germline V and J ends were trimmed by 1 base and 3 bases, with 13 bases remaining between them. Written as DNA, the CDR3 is TGTGCCTGGAGTGAAGGGCAGGGGACCAATCAGCCCCAGCATTTT. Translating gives CAWSEGQGTNQPQHF.

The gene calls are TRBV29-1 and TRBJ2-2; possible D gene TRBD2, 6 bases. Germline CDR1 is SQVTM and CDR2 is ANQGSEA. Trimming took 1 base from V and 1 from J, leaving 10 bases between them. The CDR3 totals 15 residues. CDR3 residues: CSVEGFSGNTGELFF. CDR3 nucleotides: TGCAGCGTTGAAGGGTTTAGCGGGAACACCGGGGAGCTGTTTTTT.

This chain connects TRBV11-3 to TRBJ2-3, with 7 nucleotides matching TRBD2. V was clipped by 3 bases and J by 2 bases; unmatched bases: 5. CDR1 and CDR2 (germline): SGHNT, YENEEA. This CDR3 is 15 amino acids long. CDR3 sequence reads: CASSFGGRITDTQYF. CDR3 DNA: TGTGCCAGCAGCTTCGGCGGGAGAATCACAGATACGCAGTATTTT. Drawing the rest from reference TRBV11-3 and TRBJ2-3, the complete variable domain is EAGVVQSPRYKIIEKKQPVAFWCNPISGHNTLYWYLQNLGQGPELLIRYENEEAVDDSQLPKDRFSAERLKGVDSTLKIQPAELGDSAVYLCASSFGGRITDTQYFGPGTRLTVL.

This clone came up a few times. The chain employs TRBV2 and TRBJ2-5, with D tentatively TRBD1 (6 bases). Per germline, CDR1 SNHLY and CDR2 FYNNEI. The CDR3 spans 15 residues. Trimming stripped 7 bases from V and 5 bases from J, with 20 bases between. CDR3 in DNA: TGTGCCAGCATCCCCTGGACAGCCGGTCGGGAGACCCAGTACTTC. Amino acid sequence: CASIPWTAGRETQYF. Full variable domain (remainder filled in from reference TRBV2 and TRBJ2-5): EPEVTQTPSHQVTQMGQEVILRCVPISNHLYFYWYRQILGQKVEFLVSFYNNEISEKSEIFDDQFSVERPDGSNFTLKIRSTKLEDSAMYFCASIPWTAGRETQYFGPGTRLLVL.

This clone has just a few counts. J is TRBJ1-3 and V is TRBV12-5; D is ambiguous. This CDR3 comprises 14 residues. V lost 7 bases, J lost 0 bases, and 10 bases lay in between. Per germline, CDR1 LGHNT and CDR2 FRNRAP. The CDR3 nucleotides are TGTGCTAGTGCCGGGTCCTCCTCTGGAAACACCATATATTTT. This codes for CASAGSSSGNTIYF.

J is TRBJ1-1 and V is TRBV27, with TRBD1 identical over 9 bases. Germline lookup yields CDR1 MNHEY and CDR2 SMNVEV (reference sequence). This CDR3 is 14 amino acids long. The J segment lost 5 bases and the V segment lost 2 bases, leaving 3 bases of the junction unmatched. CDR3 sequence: CASSLSGQGTEAFF. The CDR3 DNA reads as TGTGCCAGCAGTTTAAGTGGACAGGGGACTGAAGCTTTCTTT.

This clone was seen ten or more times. Here the CDR3 DNA reads TGTGCCAGCAGTTTGGGGCGGGAGACCCAGTACTTC. Encoded protein: CASSLGRETQYF. The chain couples TRBV2 to TRBJ2-5; D may be TRBD1 (5 bases). Trimming pared 5 bases from V and 5 bases from J, leaving 9 bases between. Germline CDR1 reads SNHLY; CDR2 reads FYNNEI. CDR3 length: 12 amino acids.

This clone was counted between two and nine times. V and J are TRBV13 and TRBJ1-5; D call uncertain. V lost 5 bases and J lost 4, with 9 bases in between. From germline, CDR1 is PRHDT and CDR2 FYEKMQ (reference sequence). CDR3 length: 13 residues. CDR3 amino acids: CASSHGRNQPQHF. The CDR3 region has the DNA TGTGCCAGCAGCCACGGGAGAAATCAGCCCCAGCATTTT.